This paragraph covers one TCR beta chain sequence. With a much larger clone just one base away, this may be a read error. This sample was taken from a study of T cell repertoires in cytomegalovirus infection. Study-wide background: It was the public TCR beta signatures that indicated both CMV infection and matching HLA type.

V was shortened by 7 bases and J by 4 bases, with 5 bases between the two germline ends. CDR1 MDHEN and CDR2 SYDVKM come from the germline V gene. The CDR3 is made up of 11 amino acids. TCRdb ran MiXCR on the reads and lists one entry per CDR3 protein. The sample contains about 130,000 distinct CDR3 sequences, about 10% of which appear only once. The chain joins TRBV28 to TRBJ2-1; D is ambiguous. Sequenced material: PBMCs. The sequence was obtained from a human donor in good health (CMV status not recorded). Some clones in this sample may be carry-over from other donors' samples. The CDR3 DNA reads TGTGCCAGCAAAACGTACAATGAGCAGTTCTTC. Protein: CASKTYNEQFF.